A selection of T cell receptor beta chains follows, all from one sample in a study of human T cells and chemical hapten exposure. TCRdb analysed the RACE reads with MiXCR anew, one entry per CDR3 protein. The sample yields around 160,000 distinct CDR3 sequences, roughly 15% seen once. The source material was whole blood, sampled in connection with sensitization to the hapten diphenylcyclopropenone (DPC). The receptors derive from a woman aged 25 to 39 with alopecia areata. Some clones in this sample may be carry-over from other donors' samples. The CDR3 runs from the conserved cysteine through the conserved F or W. A D gene is named only where the DNA matches it firmly. A row's size may be missing; if present it is once, few, many or a size class.

v_call: TRBV20-1
j_call: TRBJ1-6
cdr3_length: 15
clone_size: few
d_call: .
cdr3_aa: CSAPPGGAVLTPLHF
cdr3_nt: TGCAGTGCTCCTCCCGGGGGGGCAGTGTTGACACCCCTCCACTTT

v_call: TRBV28
j_call: TRBJ1-1
cdr3_length: 13
clone_size: .
d_call: .
cdr3_aa: CATTGGRETEAFF
cdr3_nt: TGTGCCACCACGGGGGGGAGAGAGACTGAAGCTTTCTTT

v_call: TRBV21-1
j_call: TRBJ2-7
cdr3_length: 14
clone_size: few
d_call: .
cdr3_aa: CASSKDLGACEQYF
cdr3_nt: TGTGCCAGCAGCAAAGATCTCGGGGCGTGCGAGCAGTACTTC

v_call: TRBV7-9
j_call: TRBJ2-1
cdr3_length: 12
clone_size: .
d_call: .
cdr3_aa: CASRTARDEQFF
cdr3_nt: TGTGCCAGCAGAACGGCGCGGGATGAGCAGTTCTTC

v_call: TRBV29-1
j_call: TRBJ1-4
cdr3_length: 15
clone_size: few
d_call: .
cdr3_aa: CSVEDDAHPNEKLFF
cdr3_nt: TGCAGCGTTGAAGATGATGCACACCCAAATGAAAAACTGTTTTTT

v_call: TRBV28
j_call: TRBJ2-7
cdr3_length: 15
clone_size: .
d_call: TRBD2
cdr3_aa: CASSLRAGGSYEQYF
cdr3_nt: TGTGCCAGCAGTTTAAGGGCGGGGGGATCCTACGAGCAGTACTTC

v_call: TRBV9
j_call: TRBJ1-6
cdr3_length: 15
clone_size: many
d_call: .
cdr3_aa: CASSLRQDPNSPLHF
cdr3_nt: TGTGCCAGCAGCCTGAGACAGGATCCAAATTCACCCCTCCACTTT

v_call: TRBV20-1
j_call: TRBJ1-5
cdr3_length: 14
clone_size: few
d_call: .
cdr3_aa: CSATTGVPRQPQHF
cdr3_nt: TGCAGTGCTACCACGGGGGTCCCAAGACAGCCCCAGCATTTT

v_call: TRBV20-1
j_call: TRBJ2-7
cdr3_length: 15
clone_size: .
d_call: TRBD1
cdr3_aa: CSATSGGWSPYEQYF
cdr3_nt: TGCAGTGCCACCTCAGGGGGATGGTCTCCCTACGAGCAGTACTTC

v_call: TRBV7-2
j_call: TRBJ1-3
cdr3_length: 15
clone_size: .
d_call: TRBD1
cdr3_aa: CASSYGTGSGNTIYF
cdr3_nt: TGTGCCAGCAGCTATGGGACAGGGTCTGGAAACACCATATATTTT

v_call: TRBV12-3/TRBV12-4
j_call: TRBJ1-5
cdr3_length: 12
clone_size: .
d_call: .
cdr3_aa: CASSLEGQPQHF
cdr3_nt: TGTGCCAGCAGTTTGGAAGGTCAGCCCCAGCATTTT

v_call: TRBV5-4
j_call: TRBJ2-1
cdr3_length: 16
clone_size: .
d_call: TRBD2
cdr3_aa: CASSGRTSGFYNEQFF
cdr3_nt: TGTGCCAGCAGCGGCCGGACTAGCGGCTTCTACAATGAGCAGTTCTTC

v_call: TRBV24-1
j_call: TRBJ2-2
cdr3_length: 14
clone_size: few
d_call: .
cdr3_aa: CATSTSLNTGELFF
cdr3_nt: TGTGCCACCTCTACTTCACTGAACACCGGGGAGCTGTTTTTT

v_call: TRBV5-6
j_call: TRBJ2-7
cdr3_length: 15
clone_size: .
d_call: .
cdr3_aa: CASSLQGGYGHEQYF
cdr3_nt: TGTGCCAGCAGCTTACAGGGAGGTTATGGCCACGAGCAGTACTTC

v_call: TRBV19
j_call: TRBJ2-7
cdr3_length: 14
clone_size: .
d_call: .
cdr3_aa: CASSITGTSYEQYF
cdr3_nt: TGTGCCAGTAGTATAACAGGGACTTCCTACGAGCAGTACTTC

v_call: TRBV10-1
j_call: TRBJ2-3
cdr3_length: 15
clone_size: .
d_call: .
cdr3_aa: CASSESLAFTDTQYF
cdr3_nt: TGCGCCAGCAGTGAGTCGCTAGCCTTCACAGATACGCAGTATTTT

v_call: TRBV7-3
j_call: TRBJ2-3
cdr3_length: 18
clone_size: many
d_call: TRBD2
cdr3_aa: CASSLRGRGGLSTDTQYF
cdr3_nt: TGTGCCAGCAGCTTACGAGGTCGGGGGGGCCTGAGCACAGATACGCAGTATTTT

v_call: TRBV6-1
j_call: TRBJ2-3
cdr3_length: 16
clone_size: .
d_call: .
cdr3_aa: CASSVEKLGNTDTQYF
cdr3_nt: TGTGCCAGCAGTGTGGAGAAACTAGGGAATACAGATACGCAGTATTTT

v_call: TRBV5-6
j_call: TRBJ2-7
cdr3_length: 16
clone_size: few
d_call: TRBD2
cdr3_aa: CASSNPQAGGPDEQYF
cdr3_nt: TGTGCCAGCAGCAACCCGCAAGCGGGGGGGCCGGACGAGCAGTACTTC

v_call: TRBV15
j_call: TRBJ2-6
cdr3_length: 16
clone_size: .
d_call: .
cdr3_aa: CATSRGGSSGANVLTF
cdr3_nt: TGTGCCACCAGCAGAGGAGGGTCCAGTGGGGCCAACGTCCTGACTTTC

v_call: TRBV10-3
j_call: TRBJ1-5
cdr3_length: 18
clone_size: .
d_call: .
cdr3_aa: CAISESGGLQGGYQPQHF
cdr3_nt: TGTGCCATCAGTGAGTCTGGGGGCTTGCAGGGAGGCTATCAGCCCCAGCATTTT

v_call: TRBV2
j_call: TRBJ1-6
cdr3_length: 13
clone_size: .
d_call: .
cdr3_aa: CASSGVMRSPLHF
cdr3_nt: TGTGCCAGCAGTGGGGTAATGAGGTCACCCCTCCACTTT

v_call: TRBV29-1
j_call: TRBJ2-7
cdr3_length: 12
clone_size: .
d_call: .
cdr3_aa: CSVEGGDYEQYF
cdr3_nt: TGCAGCGTTGAAGGGGGAGACTACGAGCAGTACTTC

v_call: TRBV7-8
j_call: TRBJ2-1
cdr3_length: 15
clone_size: .
d_call: TRBD2
cdr3_aa: CASSPSGRADNEQFF
cdr3_nt: TGTGCCAGCAGCCCGAGCGGGAGGGCCGACAATGAGCAGTTCTTC

v_call: TRBV7-9
j_call: TRBJ2-1
cdr3_length: 16
clone_size: few
d_call: TRBD2
cdr3_aa: CASSADPAGGVDEQFF
cdr3_nt: TGTGCCAGCAGCGCAGACCCTGCGGGAGGAGTGGATGAGCAGTTCTTC

v_call: TRBV10-3
j_call: TRBJ1-3
cdr3_length: 14
clone_size: few
d_call: .
cdr3_aa: CAISESPGGNTIYF
cdr3_nt: TGTGCCATCAGTGAGTCACCGGGCGGAAACACCATATATTTT

v_call: TRBV28
j_call: TRBJ2-7
cdr3_length: 14
clone_size: once
d_call: .
cdr3_aa: CASTRTGTHYEQYF
cdr3_nt: TGTGCCAGCACCCGAACCGGGACCCACTACGAGCAGTACTTC

v_call: TRBV5-4
j_call: TRBJ1-2
cdr3_length: 12
clone_size: many
d_call: .
cdr3_aa: CASSPGWQGYTF
cdr3_nt: TGTGCCAGCAGCCCGGGGTGGCAGGGCTACACCTTC

v_call: TRBV6-2/TRBV6-3
j_call: TRBJ1-2
cdr3_length: 14
clone_size: many
d_call: .
cdr3_aa: CASSYGQRNYGYTF
cdr3_nt: TGTGCCAGCAGTTACGGGCAGCGCAACTATGGCTACACCTTC

v_call: TRBV28
j_call: TRBJ2-7
cdr3_length: 11
clone_size: many
d_call: .
cdr3_aa: CASLRGYEQYF
cdr3_nt: TGTGCCAGCCTCAGGGGCTACGAGCAGTACTTC

v_call: TRBV5-1
j_call: TRBJ1-5
cdr3_length: 15
clone_size: few
d_call: TRBD1
cdr3_aa: CASSSTGEKSQPQHF
cdr3_nt: TGCGCCAGCAGCTCGACAGGGGAGAAGTCTCAGCCCCAGCATTTT

v_call: TRBV10-3
j_call: TRBJ2-5
cdr3_length: 13
clone_size: .
d_call: TRBD1
cdr3_aa: CAIGDSLGETQYF
cdr3_nt: TGTGCCATCGGGGACAGCCTTGGAGAGACCCAGTACTTC

v_call: TRBV7-9
j_call: TRBJ1-2
cdr3_length: 11
clone_size: few
d_call: .
cdr3_aa: CASSANGGYTF
cdr3_nt: TGTGCCAGCAGCGCTAATGGTGGCTACACCTTC

v_call: TRBV6-2/TRBV6-3
j_call: TRBJ2-7
cdr3_length: 13
clone_size: .
d_call: .
cdr3_aa: CASSRDYPYEQYF
cdr3_nt: TGTGCCAGCAGTCGCGACTATCCCTACGAGCAGTACTTC

v_call: TRBV7-9
j_call: TRBJ2-1
cdr3_length: 17
clone_size: many
d_call: TRBD2
cdr3_aa: CASSPLRGTSVDNEQFF
cdr3_nt: TGTGCCAGCAGCCCACTCCGCGGGACTAGCGTTGACAATGAGCAGTTCTTC

v_call: TRBV12-3/TRBV12-4
j_call: TRBJ2-1
cdr3_length: 12
clone_size: few
d_call: .
cdr3_aa: CASGSGYNEQFF
cdr3_nt: TGTGCCAGCGGTTCCGGATACAATGAGCAGTTCTTC

v_call: TRBV11-2
j_call: TRBJ1-1
cdr3_length: 15
clone_size: many
d_call: .
cdr3_aa: CASSLEYRQNTEAFF
cdr3_nt: TGTGCCAGCAGCTTAGAGTACAGACAAAACACTGAAGCTTTCTTT

v_call: TRBV4-2
j_call: TRBJ2-2
cdr3_length: 16
clone_size: few
d_call: TRBD2
cdr3_aa: CASSHVLAGDTGELFF
cdr3_nt: TGTGCCAGCAGCCACGTACTTGCGGGAGACACCGGGGAGCTGTTTTTT

v_call: TRBV29-1
j_call: TRBJ2-3
cdr3_length: 13
clone_size: .
d_call: TRBD2
cdr3_aa: CSVGLAGADTQYF
cdr3_nt: TGCAGCGTTGGACTAGCGGGAGCAGATACGCAGTATTTT

v_call: TRBV6-1
j_call: TRBJ1-2
cdr3_length: 16
clone_size: .
d_call: TRBD1
cdr3_aa: CASSLSETGGAYGYTF
cdr3_nt: TGTGCCAGCAGTCTATCTGAAACAGGGGGCGCTTATGGCTACACCTTC

v_call: TRBV7-8
j_call: TRBJ2-3
cdr3_length: 19
clone_size: few
d_call: TRBD2
cdr3_aa: CASSFNSGDPRLRTDTQYF
cdr3_nt: TGTGCCAGCAGCTTTAATAGCGGGGACCCGCGTCTTCGCACAGATACGCAGTATTTT

v_call: TRBV18
j_call: TRBJ1-6
cdr3_length: 14
clone_size: .
d_call: .
cdr3_aa: CASSPGPYNSPLHF
cdr3_nt: TGTGCCAGCTCACCGGGACCCTATAATTCACCCCTCCACTTT

v_call: TRBV28
j_call: TRBJ2-7
cdr3_length: 13
clone_size: .
d_call: TRBD1
cdr3_aa: CASALTGNYEQYF
cdr3_nt: TGTGCCAGTGCCTTGACAGGGAATTACGAGCAGTACTTC